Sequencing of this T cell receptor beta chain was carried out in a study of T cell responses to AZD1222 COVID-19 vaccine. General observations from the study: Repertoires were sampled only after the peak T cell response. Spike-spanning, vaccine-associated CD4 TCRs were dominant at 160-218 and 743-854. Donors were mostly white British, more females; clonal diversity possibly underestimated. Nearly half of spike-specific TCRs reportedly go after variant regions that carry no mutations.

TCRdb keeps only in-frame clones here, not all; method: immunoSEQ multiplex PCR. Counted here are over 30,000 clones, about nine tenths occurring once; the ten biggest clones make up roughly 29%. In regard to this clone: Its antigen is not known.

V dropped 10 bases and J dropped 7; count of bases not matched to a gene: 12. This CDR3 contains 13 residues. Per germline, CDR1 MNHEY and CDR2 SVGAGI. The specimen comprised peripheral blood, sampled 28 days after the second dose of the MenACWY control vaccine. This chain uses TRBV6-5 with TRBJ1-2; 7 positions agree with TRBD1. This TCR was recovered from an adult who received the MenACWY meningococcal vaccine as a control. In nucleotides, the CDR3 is TGTGCCACCAGAAGCGACAGGGCTCGTGGCTACACCTTC. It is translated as CATRSDRARGYTF.